This is a list of T cell receptor beta chains from one sample in a study of T cells in Graves' hyperthyroidism and ophthalmopathy. TCRdb itself ran the multiplex PCR reads through MiXCR, one entry per CDR3 protein. The sample lists roughly 510,000 distinct CDR3 sequences, 20% occurring once. The specimen sequenced was blood. The receptors here all came from a man aged 18 to 35 with Graves' hyperthyroidism. CDR3s include the opening cysteine and the closing phenylalanine or tryptophan. A D gene is named only where the DNA matches it firmly. Expanded clones get a size class; other rows say once, few or many, or leave the size out.

J	V	D	size	DNA	CDR3
TRBJ1-1	TRBV2	.	many	TGTGCCAGCAGGGAGGTTGAAACTGAAGCTTTCTTT	CASREVETEAFF
TRBJ1-1	TRBV12-5	.	many	TGTGCTAGTGGTTTGCAAAGGATCTTAGGCACTGAAGCTTTCTTT	CASGLQRILGTEAFF
TRBJ2-7	TRBV29-1	TRBD1	many	TGCAGCGTGGCCATGACAGGGGGCGCAAAATACGAGCAGTACTTC	CSVAMTGGAKYEQYF
TRBJ2-7	TRBV12-3/TRBV12-4	.	many	TGTGCCAGCAGTTTAGTCGGGACCTACGAGCAGTACTTC	CASSLVGTYEQYF
TRBJ1-1	TRBV29-1	.	.	TGCAGCGTTGAGGGTGGGCAGGGGAACACTGAAGCTTTCTTT	CSVEGGQGNTEAFF
TRBJ1-2	TRBV29-1	.	.	TGCAGCGTTAACGGACAGTCCTATGGCTACACCTTC	CSVNGQSYGYTF
TRBJ2-7	TRBV12-3/TRBV12-4	TRBD1	many	TGTGCCAGCAGGCGACAGGGTGGCTACGAGCAGTACTTC	CASRRQGGYEQYF
TRBJ2-7	TRBV27	.	.	TGTGCCAGCAGTTCCACTTATTTCCCAGACTACGAGCAGTACTTC	CASSSTYFPDYEQYF
TRBJ1-1	TRBV28	.	many	TGTGCCAGCCGCCCTTTTACGGACACTGAAGCTTTCTTT	CASRPFTDTEAFF
TRBJ1-1	TRBV12-3/TRBV12-4	TRBD1	.	TGTGCCAGCAGTTTAGAGGGACAGGGGACGACTGAAGCTTTCTTT	CASSLEGQGTTEAFF
TRBJ1-5	TRBV28	TRBD1	many	TGTGCCAGCAGGATAGTGACAGGGGACAATCAGCCCCAGCATTTT	CASRIVTGDNQPQHF
TRBJ2-2	TRBV2	.	many	TGTGCCAGCAGTGAAGCCTCTGCCCGGACAGCCGGGGAGCTGTTTTTT	CASSEASARTAGELFF
TRBJ1-1	TRBV28	.	.	TGTGCCAGCAGTCCTCGGGACGATAACACTGAAGCTTTCTTT	CASSPRDDNTEAFF
TRBJ2-2	TRBV5-1	.	.	TGCGCCAGCAGCTTGGAGTACAACACCGGGGAGCTGTTTTTT	CASSLEYNTGELFF
TRBJ1-1	TRBV5-6	.	many	TGTGCCAGCAGCTTAATCCGGGACGCAACTGAAGCTTTCTTT	CASSLIRDATEAFF
TRBJ2-5	TRBV6-5	TRBD1	many	TGTGCCAGCAGTCGGTACGGGACAGGGGACCAAGAGACCCAGTACTTC	CASSRYGTGDQETQYF
TRBJ2-6	TRBV6-1	.	.	TGTGCCGTTGAACCTGGGGCCAACGTCCTGACTTTC	CAVEPGANVLTF
TRBJ2-7	TRBV11-3	TRBD1	many	TGTGCCAGCAGCTTAGTCAGGGGACAGGACCTCTACGAGCAGTACTTC	CASSLVRGQDLYEQYF
TRBJ1-2	TRBV12-3/TRBV12-4	.	many	TGTGCCAGCAGTCTGCAGGGGCGCAACTATGGCTACACCTTC	CASSLQGRNYGYTF
TRBJ1-1	TRBV6-5	.	.	TGTGCCAGCAGTTACAGTAGGGGCGCTGGCACTGAAGCTTTCTTT	CASSYSRGAGTEAFF
TRBJ2-5	TRBV28	.	.	TGTGCCAGCTTCCCTGGGGCACCTAGCAGCCAAGAGACCCAGTACTTC	CASFPGAPSSQETQYF
TRBJ1-1	TRBV12-3/TRBV12-4	TRBD1	once	TGTGCCAGCAGTTATACAGGGGGGATGAACACTGAAGCTTTCTTT	CASSYTGGMNTEAFF
TRBJ2-5	TRBV6-1	TRBD1	.	TGTGCCAGCAGCCTGTGGACAGGGGGCTCGTGGGAAGAGACCCAGTACTTC	CASSLWTGGSWEETQYF
TRBJ1-1	TRBV27	.	many	TGTGCCAGCAGTTCAAACTGGGGCAGGTTGAACACTGAAGCTTTCTTT	CASSSNWGRLNTEAFF
TRBJ1-4	TRBV11-2	.	.	TGTGCCAGCAGGCAAAATGAAAAACTGTTTTTT	CASRQNEKLFF
TRBJ2-5	TRBV19	.	many	TGTGCCAGCTCAAGGGGGACTACCCAAGAGACCCAGTACTTC	CASSRGTTQETQYF
TRBJ1-2	TRBV28	.	many	TGTGCCAGCGGGGGGGGGGCCTATGGCTACACCTTC	CASGGGAYGYTF
TRBJ1-2	TRBV12-3/TRBV12-4	.	few	TGTGCCAGCACCAAGCTCGGGGGAAAGGGTTACACCTTC	CASTKLGGKGYTF
TRBJ1-1	TRBV29-1	.	many	TGCAGCGTTGAAGATGATGGCAGAAACACTGAAGCTTTCTTT	CSVEDDGRNTEAFF
TRBJ2-2	TRBV20-1	.	many	TGCAGTGCTAGCTTGCTAACGACCACCGGGGAGCTGTTTTTT	CSASLLTTTGELFF
TRBJ2-5	TRBV11-2	.	many	TGTGCCAGCAGGACTTTGGGGGCCGAGACCCAGTACTTC	CASRTLGAETQYF
TRBJ2-7	TRBV30	TRBD1	few	TGTGCCTGGTCCTGGGACAGGACCTACGAGCAGTACTTC	CAWSWDRTYEQYF
TRBJ2-5	TRBV19	TRBD1	few	TGTGCCAGTAGCCTTACGAGGGACAGGGCTCAAGAGACCCAGTACTTC	CASSLTRDRAQETQYF
TRBJ1-1	TRBV27	.	few	TGTGCCAGCAGTTCCACGGACAGCACTGAAGCTTTCTTT	CASSSTDSTEAFF
TRBJ1-1	TRBV11-1	.	few	TGTGCCAGCGTGGGGGCCAGGATTGGGGGGAACACTGAAGCTTTCTTT	CASVGARIGGNTEAFF
TRBJ1-5	TRBV6-4	.	few	TGTGCCAGCAGTGACTCCCGGGGGGAGTATAGCAATCAGCCCCAGCATTTT	CASSDSRGEYSNQPQHF
TRBJ2-5	TRBV6-1	.	many	TGTGCCAGCGGCCACTCCAAACGACAGGAGTACCAAGAGACCCAGTACTTC	CASGHSKRQEYQETQYF
TRBJ1-2	TRBV12-3/TRBV12-4	.	few	TGTGCCAGCAGTGGAGGGGCGGCCTTTAACTATGGCTACACCTTC	CASSGGAAFNYGYTF
TRBJ1-4	TRBV28	.	.	TGTGCCAGCAGTTTGTACCGAGCGGCTAATGAAAAACTGTTTTTT	CASSLYRAANEKLFF
TRBJ1-1	TRBV2	TRBD1	many	TGTGCCAGCAAGCCGTCGGACAGGGGTCTTTGGGAAGCTTTCTTT	CASKPSDRGLWEAFF
TRBJ1-2	TRBV2	.	many	TGTGCCACCAGCGGCTATGGCTACACCTTC	CATSGYGYTF
TRBJ2-2	TRBV7-9	.	many	TGTGCCAGCAGCTTAGGCCCTCGAGGGGTCGGGGAGCTGTTTTTT	CASSLGPRGVGELFF
TRBJ2-7	TRBV28	TRBD1	.	TGTGCCAGCAGTCCCGGGACAGACCCCCTCGAGCAGTACTTC	CASSPGTDPLEQYF
TRBJ1-5	TRBV6-2/TRBV6-3	.	few	TGTGCCAGCAGTCCTCTCGGGGGCCATCAGCCCCAGCATTTT	CASSPLGGHQPQHF
TRBJ1-4	TRBV6-1	.	.	TGTGCCAGCAGTGAAACTGGGAGTTGGGCTAATGAAAAACTGTTTTTT	CASSETGSWANEKLFF